This T cell receptor beta chain is drawn from a study of cytomegalovirus exposure and HLA in healthy donors. Study details: An analysis done earlier identified more than 90 million unique TCR beta sequences from about 179 million T cells.

Deletions cut 0 bases from V and 2 bases from J, with 12 bases between. The CDR3 totals 16 residues. The germline CDR1 and CDR2 sequences are SGHTA and FQGNSA. Primers: 60 Vbeta forward and 13 Jbeta reverse. The table came from immunoSEQ multiplex PCR; TCRdb's copy has only in-frame clones and leaves some out. Its table lists fewer than 85,000 clones. This receptor was taken from a female donor in good health and CMV-seropositive. Sample: PBMCs. The rearrangement joins TRBV7-2 to TRBJ2-3, with D possibly matching TRBD2 (6 bases). The CDR3 sequence is CASSLAFGGSTDTQYF. CDR3 bases: TGTGCCAGCAGCTTAGCGTTCGGAGGGTCCACAGATACGCAGTATTTT. The full variable domain, its missing parts supplied by reference TRBV7-2 and TRBJ2-3, is GAGVSQSPSNKVTEKGKDVELRCDPISGHTALYWYRQSLGQGLEFLIYFQGNSAPDKSGLPSDRFSAERTGGSVSTLTIQRTQQEDSAVYLCASSLAFGGSTDTQYFGPGTRLTVL.